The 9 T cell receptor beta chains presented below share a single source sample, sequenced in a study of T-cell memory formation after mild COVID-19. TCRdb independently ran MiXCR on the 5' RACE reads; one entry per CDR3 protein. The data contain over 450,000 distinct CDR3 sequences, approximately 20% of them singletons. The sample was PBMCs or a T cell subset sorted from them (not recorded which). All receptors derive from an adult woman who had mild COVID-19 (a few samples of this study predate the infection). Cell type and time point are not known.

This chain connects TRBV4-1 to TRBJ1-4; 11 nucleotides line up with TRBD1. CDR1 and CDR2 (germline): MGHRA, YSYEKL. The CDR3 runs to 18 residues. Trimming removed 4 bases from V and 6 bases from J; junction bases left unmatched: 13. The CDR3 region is CASSLRTGTGGVDEKLFF. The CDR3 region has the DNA TGCGCCAGCAGCCTCCGAACCGGGACAGGGGGAGTTGATGAAAAACTGTTTTTT.

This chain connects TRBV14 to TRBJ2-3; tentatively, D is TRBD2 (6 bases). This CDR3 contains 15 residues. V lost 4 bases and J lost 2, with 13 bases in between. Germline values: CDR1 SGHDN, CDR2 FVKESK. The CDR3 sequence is CASSPTRGITDTQYF. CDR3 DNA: TGTGCCAGCAGCCCGACTAGGGGCATCACAGATACGCAGTATTTT.

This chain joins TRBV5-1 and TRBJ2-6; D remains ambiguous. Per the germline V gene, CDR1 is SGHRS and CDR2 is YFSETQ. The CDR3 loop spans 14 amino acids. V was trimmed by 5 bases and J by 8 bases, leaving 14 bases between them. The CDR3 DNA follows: TGCGCCAGCAGAGACGGGCATACGTCCAACGTCCTGACTTTC. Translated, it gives CASRDGHTSNVLTF.

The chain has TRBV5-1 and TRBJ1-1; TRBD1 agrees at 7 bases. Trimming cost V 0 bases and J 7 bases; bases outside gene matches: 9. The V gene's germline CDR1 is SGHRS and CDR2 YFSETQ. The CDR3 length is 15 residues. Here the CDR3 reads CASSLADRVDGEAFF. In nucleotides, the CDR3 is TGCGCCAGCAGCTTGGCAGACAGGGTAGACGGTGAAGCTTTCTTT.

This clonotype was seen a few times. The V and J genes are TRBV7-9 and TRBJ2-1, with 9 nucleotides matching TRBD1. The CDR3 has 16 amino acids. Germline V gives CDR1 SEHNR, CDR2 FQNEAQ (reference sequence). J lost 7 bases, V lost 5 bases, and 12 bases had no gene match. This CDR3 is CASSPGTGTVSNEQFF. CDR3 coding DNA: TGTGCCAGCAGCCCAGGGACAGGGACGGTTTCTAATGAGCAGTTCTTC. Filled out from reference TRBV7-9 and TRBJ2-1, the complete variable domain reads DTGVSQNPRHKITKRGQNVTFRCDPISEHNRLYWYRQTLGQGPEFLTYFQNEAQLEKSRLLSDRFSAERPKGSFSTLEIQRTEQGDSAMYLCASSPGTGTVSNEQFFGPGTRLTVL.

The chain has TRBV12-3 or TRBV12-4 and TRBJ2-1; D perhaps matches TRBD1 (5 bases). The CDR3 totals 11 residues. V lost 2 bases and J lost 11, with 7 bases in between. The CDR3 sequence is CASSLWGKQFF. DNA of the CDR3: TGTGCCAGCAGTTTATGGGGCAAGCAGTTCTTC.

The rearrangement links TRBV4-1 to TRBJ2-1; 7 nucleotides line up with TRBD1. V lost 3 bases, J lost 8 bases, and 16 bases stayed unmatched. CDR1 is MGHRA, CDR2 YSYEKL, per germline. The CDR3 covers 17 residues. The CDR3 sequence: CASSHPFQGVDSDEQFF. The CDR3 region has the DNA TGCGCCAGCAGCCATCCTTTCCAGGGGGTCGATTCGGATGAGCAGTTCTTC.

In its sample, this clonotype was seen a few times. Here the CDR3 reads CASSQDFSAGVRIQYF. CDR3 sequence (DNA): TGCGCCAGCAGCCAAGATTTTTCGGCGGGGGTCCGTATTCAGTACTTC. V is TRBV4-1 and J is TRBJ2-4; 7 nucleotides line up with TRBD2. The CDR3 is 16 residues long. V trimming: 0 bases; J trimming: 10 bases; junction bases outside the gene matches: 12. Germline V gene data show CDR1 as MGHRA and CDR2 as YSYEKL.

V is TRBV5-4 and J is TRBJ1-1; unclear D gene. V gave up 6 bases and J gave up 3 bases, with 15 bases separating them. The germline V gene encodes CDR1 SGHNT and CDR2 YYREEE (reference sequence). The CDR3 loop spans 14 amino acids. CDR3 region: CASKLPSGDTEAFF. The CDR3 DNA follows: TGTGCCAGCAAACTCCCAAGCGGGGACACTGAAGCTTTCTTT.